This TCR beta chain was captured by sequencing in a study of blood T cell repertoires in COVID-19. The overall study: The United States, Italy and Spain supplied acute and convalescent COVID-19 samples. T cells, B-cell-depleted T cells, or PBMCs supplied cDNA or gDNA.

Per the original data handling: Reference gene primer amplification in the assay estimated nucleated cell counts. The repertoire was sequenced with immunoSEQ multiplex PCR; TCRdb's copy has only in-frame clones and lacks some. V, J and clone size are taken as reported in that table, and D and trimming were inferred from the DNA itself. The top ten clones hold about 4% of a sample with 180,000 or so clones, about 87% of them seen once. Germline values: CDR1 SGHRS, CDR2 YFSETQ. Trimming cost V 0 bases and J 0 bases, with 7 bases left between them. The length of the CDR3 is 16 residues. The chain recombines TRBV5-1 with TRBJ2-6; D is uncertain. The specimen was peripheral blood. The receptor comes from a woman between 25 and 40 years old with acute or convalescent COVID-19. The CDR3 region has the DNA TGCGCCAGCAGCTTGGCCGCGAGCTCTGGGGCCAACGTCCTGACTTTC. This translates into CASSLAASSGANVLTF.